The clone carrying this T cell receptor (beta chain) was counted ten times or more. TCRdb ran MiXCR on the 5' RACE reads and lists one entry per CDR3 protein. The data contain roughly 41,000 distinct CDR3 sequences, under 6.5% of them singletons. The data are from a study of early T cells in non-severe SARS-CoV-2 infection. The receptor's source is an adult who was a healthcare worker with PCR-confirmed SARS-CoV-2 infection or an uninfected control (not recorded which). Sequenced input: whole blood.

CDR3 DNA sequence: TGTGCCAGCAGTTTCGACCGGAACACTGAAGCTTTCTTT. Translating it yields CASSFDRNTEAFF. The rearrangement links TRBV6-6 to TRBJ1-1; D remains ambiguous. CDR3 length equals 13 residues. Deletions cut 4 bases from V and 1 base from J, with 7 bases between. In germline, CDR1 is MNHNY, CDR2 SVGAGI (reference sequence).